The 25 T cell receptor beta chains presented below share a single source sample, sequenced in a study of control samples from healthy donors and cancer patients. Clones were sequenced by immunoSEQ multiplex PCR, and TCRdb holds only the in-frame ones, with some missing. The repertoire includes roughly 130,000 clones, about 94% of them detected once, and approximately 4% sits in the top ten. The sequenced sample consisted of blood. These receptors originate from a man younger than 40 in good health.

The J gene is TRBJ1-1, the V gene TRBV10-3, with D possibly being TRBD1 (6 bases). V was shortened by 2 bases and J by 2 bases, with 18 bases between the two germline ends. Germline V CDR1 and CDR2: ENHRY, SYGVKD. The CDR3 sequence is 17 residues long. The CDR3 loop reads CAISEIPYGQKNTEAFF. CDR3 in DNA: TGTGCCATCAGTGAGATACCCTACGGACAGAAAAACACTGAAGCTTTCTTT.

V and J are TRBV18 and TRBJ1-5; a possible D gene is TRBD1 (5 bases). V was trimmed by 3 bases and J by 6 bases, leaving 12 bases between them. The CDR3 spans 14 residues. The V gene's germline CDR1 is KGHSH and CDR2 LQKENI. The CDR3 region is CASSPQRQGQPQHF. The CDR3 DNA reads as TGTGCCAGCTCACCGCAGAGGCAGGGTCAGCCCCAGCATTTT.

V and J are TRBV10-3 and TRBJ1-6; D ambiguous. Trimming removed 7 bases at V and 7 bases at J, with 17 bases between. This CDR3 comprises 15 residues. The germline V gene has CDR1 ENHRY and CDR2 SYGVKD. The CDR3 DNA is TGTGCCATCAACCCGGGCGAGGGAGGCAATTCACCCCTCCACTTT. As protein: CAINPGEGGNSPLHF.

The chain couples TRBV6-5 to TRBJ1-1, with D perhaps TRBD1 (6 bases). Trimming stripped 1 base from V and 7 bases from J, with 7 bases between. Germline CDR1 is MNHEY and CDR2 is SVGAGI. The CDR3 is 12 amino acids. The CDR3 here is CASSYLTGEAFF. DNA for the CDR3: TGTGCCAGCAGTTACTTGACAGGTGAAGCTTTCTTT.

The rearrangement joins TRBV30 to TRBJ1-1; 9 positions match TRBD1. Germline loops: CDR1 GTSNPN, CDR2 SVGIG (reference sequence). The ends lost 5 bases at V and 6 bases at J; junction bases unmatched: 4. CDR3 length: 12 amino acids. Here the CDR3 DNA reads TGTGCCTGGGAGGACAGGGGACCTGAAGCTTTCTTT. It yields the protein CAWEDRGPEAFF.

The chain joins TRBV3-1 (or the pseudogene TRBV3-2) to TRBJ1-5; D might be TRBD1 (6 bases). Germline CDR1 LGHDT, CDR2 YNNKEL (reference sequence). The V end was cut by 0 bases, the J end by 7 bases, with 19 bases between. The CDR3 runs 17 residues. CDR3 DNA: TGTGCCAGCAGCCAAGATCCCCGGGGACAAGGTGCACAGCCCCAGCATTTT. This translates into CASSQDPRGQGAQPQHF.

The gene calls are TRBV19 and TRBJ1-1; unclear D gene. V lost 5 bases and J 3 bases, leaving 7 bases between the germline ends. The CDR3 length is 12 residues. Germline values: CDR1 LNHDA, CDR2 SQIVND (reference sequence). The DNA for the CDR3 is TGTGCCAGTAGTTTCGCTTACACTGAAGCTTTCTTT. Its protein product is CASSFAYTEAFF. Full variable domain (missing parts from reference TRBV19 and TRBJ1-1): DGGITQSPKYLFRKEGQNVTLSCEQNLNHDAMYWYRQDPGQGLRLIYYSQIVNDFQKGDIAEGYSVSREKKESFPLTVTSAQKNPTAFYLCASSFAYTEAFFGQGTRLTVV.

CDR3 nucleotide sequence: TGTGCCAGCAGCTTGATAGGGGCGAACACTGAAGCTTTCTTT. Translation: CASSLIGANTEAFF. This rearrangement joins TRBV7-8 to TRBJ1-1, with D possibly TRBD1 on 5 matching bases. The CDR3 length is 14 residues. V shed 3 bases and J shed 1 base, with 9 bases lying between them. Germline-derived CDR1 and CDR2 are SGHVS and FQNEAQ.

This clone has a single count. This rearrangement joins TRBV7-9 to TRBJ2-3, with D perhaps TRBD1 (6 bases). Germline-derived CDR1 and CDR2 are SEHNR and FQNEAQ (reference sequence). The CDR3 runs 16 residues. The V end was cut by 5 bases, the J end by 3 bases, with 18 bases between. CDR3 nucleotides: TGTGCCAGCAGCCCAATTCCACAGGGTTTTACAGATACGCAGTATTTT. Its protein product is CASSPIPQGFTDTQYF.

V and J are TRBV4-3 and TRBJ1-5; D is ambiguous. The CDR3 consists of 15 residues. The V and J ends lost 0 bases and 7 bases respectively, with 13 bases between them. Germline-derived CDR1 and CDR2 are LGHNA and YSLEER. This chain's CDR3 is CASSQDLAGGQPQHF. CDR3 nucleotide sequence: TGCGCCAGCAGCCAAGATCTGGCAGGTGGACAGCCCCAGCATTTT.

This chain links TRBV27 with TRBJ2-1, with D maybe TRBD1 (6 bases). Germline V gene lookup returns CDR1 MNHEY and CDR2 SMNVEV (reference sequence). Trimming pared 6 bases from V and 5 bases from J, leaving 14 bases between. This CDR3 spans 14 amino acids. In nucleotides, the CDR3 is TGTGCCAGCAGGTCAAACAGGGACGACAATGAGCAGTTCTTC. This translates into CASRSNRDDNEQFF.

The chain uses TRBV28 and TRBJ2-4; D tentatively fits TRBD1 or TRBD2 (6 bases each). CDR3 size: 18 residues. CDR1 and CDR2 (germline): MDHEN, SYDVKM. The V gene lost 7 bases and the J gene lost 0 bases, with 22 bases spanning the gap. The CDR3 protein is CASTAGGWVLKAKNIQYF. The CDR3 DNA reads TGTGCCAGCACGGCCGGGGGCTGGGTATTAAAAGCCAAAAACATTCAGTACTTC.

The chain couples TRBV10-1 to TRBJ2-2; D gene ambiguous. Germline V CDR1 and CDR2: WNHNN, SYGVQD (reference sequence). The CDR3 runs to 13 residues. Trimming cost V 10 bases and J 6 bases, with 15 bases left between them. The CDR3 protein is CAKGQAKPGELFF. DNA for the CDR3: TGCGCCAAAGGGCAGGCCAAGCCCGGGGAGCTGTTTTTT.

The chain recombines TRBV30 with TRBJ1-2; the D gene is possibly TRBD1 (6 bases). Germline V gives CDR1 GTSNPN, CDR2 SVGIG (reference sequence). Trimming took off 5 bases at V and 8 bases at J, with 15 bases between the two ends. The CDR3 loop spans 12 amino acids. In DNA, the CDR3 is TGTGCCTGGGCAGACAGGTTTCGGGGCTACACCTTC. This codes for CAWADRFRGYTF.

This sequence joins TRBV19 and TRBJ2-5; 9 nucleotides line up with TRBD1. Germline CDR1 is LNHDA and CDR2 is SQIVND (reference sequence). The CDR3 sequence is 15 residues long. CDR3 DNA: TGTGCTAGTCTCACAGGGGGCATGGACCAAGAGACCCAGTACTTC. Protein: CASLTGGMDQETQYF.

The gene calls are TRBV18 and TRBJ1-1; D possibly corresponds to TRBD1 (6 bases). The CDR3 is 15 amino acids. Trimming removed 0 bases from V and 1 base from J, with 9 bases in between. Germline CDR1 is KGHSH and CDR2 is LQKENI. The CDR3: CASSPPLGANTEAFF. The CDR3 DNA reads TGTGCCAGCTCACCACCGCTGGGGGCGAACACTGAAGCTTTCTTT.

The V call is TRBV4-2, the J call TRBJ2-2; the D call may be TRBD1 or TRBD2 (6 bases each). This CDR3 has 16 amino acids. Trimming cost V 4 bases and J 3 bases, with 15 bases left between them. Germline lookup yields CDR1 LGHNA and CDR2 YNFKEQ. The CDR3 DNA follows: TGTGCCAGCAGCCGGGGGGCAAACCCGTACACCGGGGAGCTGTTTTTT. This codes for CASSRGANPYTGELFF.

CDR3 in amino acids: CASSFGGTGEAFF. The CDR3 DNA sequence: TGTGCCAGCAGTTTCGGGGGGACAGGGGAAGCTTTCTTT. V gene TRBV27 combines with J gene TRBJ1-1, with 9 nucleotides matching TRBD1. CDR3 length equals 13 residues. Losses at the gene ends were 3 bases for V and 8 bases for J; bases not matched to a gene: 4. CDR1 is MNHEY, CDR2 SMNVEV, per germline (reference sequence).

V gene TRBV7-2 combines with J gene TRBJ1-3; no definite D call. With 0 bases removed from V and 4 bases from J, the gap between germline ends came to 16 bases. Germline V CDR1 and CDR2: SGHTA, FQGNSA. The CDR3 has 17 amino acids. CDR3 nucleotides: TGTGCCAGCAGCTTAGCGGGATCGGCGAGCTACGGAAACACCATATATTTT. Translating it yields CASSLAGSASYGNTIYF.

This chain uses TRBV27 with TRBJ1-1; TRBD1 might be the D (5 bases). Trimming removed 5 bases from V and 0 bases from J, with 16 bases in between. This CDR3 comprises 16 residues. Looked up from germline, CDR1 is MNHEY and CDR2 is SMNVEV (reference sequence). CDR3 sequence reads: CASSPAPGRVNTEAFF. The CDR3 DNA follows: TGTGCCAGCAGTCCCGCCCCGGGACGGGTGAACACTGAAGCTTTCTTT.

This clone has only one observation. The chain employs TRBV30 and TRBJ2-7; TRBD1 matches at 8 bases. The germline V gene has CDR1 GTSNPN and CDR2 SVGIG (reference sequence). Trimming cost V 5 bases and J 2 bases; bases outside gene matches: 2. CDR3 length equals 12 residues. The CDR3 DNA reads as TGTGCCTGGGGACAGGGTACCTACGAGCAGTACTTC. Its translation: CAWGQGTYEQYF.

The rearrangement joins TRBV3-1 (or the pseudogene TRBV3-2) to TRBJ2-7, with D hard to call. Trimming left V 3 bases short and J 3 bases short, with 9 bases between. CDR1 LGHDT and CDR2 YNNKEL come from the germline V gene (reference sequence). The CDR3 is 13 amino acids. CDR3 residues: CASSHKAGYEQYF. CDR3 coding DNA: TGTGCCAGCAGCCACAAGGCCGGCTACGAGCAGTACTTC.

This sequence joins TRBV5-6 and TRBJ2-7, with 7 bases fitting TRBD1. The CDR3 runs 12 residues. From germline, CDR1 is SGHDT and CDR2 YYEEEE. Trimming cost V 2 bases and J 5 bases; bases outside gene matches: 1. The CDR3 nucleotides read TGTGCCAGCAGCTTTACAGGGGACGAGCAGTACTTC. This translates into CASSFTGDEQYF.

V gene TRBV9 combines with J gene TRBJ2-3; 11 positions match TRBD2. Per the germline V gene, CDR1 is SGDLS and CDR2 is YYNGEE. The CDR3 sequence is 15 residues long. V dropped 1 base and J dropped 5; count of bases not matched to a gene: 3. CDR3 nucleotide sequence: TGTGCCAGCAGCGTACTAGCGGGGGGCAGAGATACGCAGTATTTT. Residues: CASSVLAGGRDTQYF. Filled out from reference TRBV9 and TRBJ2-3, the complete variable domain reads DSGVTQTPKHLITATGQRVTLRCSPRSGDLSVYWYQQSLDQGLQFLIQYYNGEERAKGNILERFSAQQFPDLHSELNLSSLELGDSALYFCASSVLAGGRDTQYFGPGTRLTVL.

This chain joins TRBV2 and TRBJ2-1, with D hard to call. V was trimmed by 5 bases and J by 4 bases, leaving 15 bases between them. This CDR3 comprises 15 residues. Germline V gives CDR1 SNHLY, CDR2 FYNNEI. This chain's CDR3 is CASSHPNWGYNEQFF. The DNA for the CDR3 is TGTGCCAGCAGTCATCCAAACTGGGGATACAATGAGCAGTTCTTC.